Listed here are 28 T cell receptor beta chains from one sample, sequenced in a study of cytomegalovirus exposure and HLA in healthy donors. 13 Jbeta primers and 60 Vbeta primers were used for the PCR. Some clones are missing from TCRdb's copy, which holds only in-frame ones; the method was immunoSEQ multiplex PCR. Its table records about 200,000 clones. Input material: PBMCs. The source is a man in his thirties or forties in good health and CMV-seronegative.

A note on this clone: Relative to the germline gene, one junction end is altered; a read error may explain this. The chain links TRBV6-6 to TRBJ2-7; D perhaps matches TRBD1 (6 bases). The CDR3 spans 14 residues. CDR1 and CDR2 (germline): MNHNY, SVGAGI (reference sequence). The CDR3 DNA sequence: TGTACCAGCACCCCCGACGGGAACAGGGACGAGCAGTACTTC. It yields the protein CTSTPDGNRDEQYF.

This chain joins TRBV7-2 and TRBJ1-2, with D maybe TRBD1 (6 bases). Trimming pared 0 bases from V and 2 bases from J, leaving 10 bases between. This CDR3 region has 15 residues. Germline lookup yields CDR1 SGHTA and CDR2 FQGNSA. The CDR3 nucleotides read TGTGCCAGCAGCTTAGCGCTTGGACAGAACTATGGCTACACCTTC. The encoded protein is CASSLALGQNYGYTF.

V is TRBV5-4 and J is TRBJ1-2, with D possibly TRBD1 on 6 matching bases. V dropped 4 bases and J dropped 4 bases, with 14 bases sitting between them. The germline V gene encodes CDR1 SGHNT and CDR2 YYREEE (reference sequence). The CDR3 runs 14 residues. Written as DNA, the CDR3 is TGTGCCAGCAGCGCGGTACAGGGATCCTATGGCTACACCTTC. Its translation: CASSAVQGSYGYTF.

This rearrangement joins TRBV5-1 to TRBJ1-4; possibly TRBD1 for D (5 bases). Between the trimmed V and J ends, which lost 0 bases and 4 bases, there was a span of 13 bases. CDR3 length equals 16 residues. Germline V gives CDR1 SGHRS, CDR2 YFSETQ. The CDR3 DNA follows: TGCGCCAGCAGCTTGGGCTCGACAGCCTATAATGAAAAACTGTTTTTT. Translated: CASSLGSTAYNEKLFF.

The V call is TRBV11-2, the J call TRBJ2-7, with 9 bases fitting TRBD1. Looked up from germline, CDR1 is SGHAT and CDR2 is FQNNGV. CDR3 length equals 14 residues. J was trimmed by 4 bases and V by 3 bases; bases with no gene match: 4. The CDR3 DNA sequence: TGTGCCAGCAGCTTGGGACAGGGAGGTTACGAGCAGTACTTC. Its translation is CASSLGQGGYEQYF.

The rearrangement uses TRBV4-1 and TRBJ2-7; 14 bases are a match to TRBD2. The trim removed 4 bases at V and 0 bases at J, leaving 5 bases unmatched. CDR1 and CDR2 (germline): MGHRA, YSYEKL. The CDR3 sequence is 17 residues long. CDR3 amino acids: CASSLRLAGGNSYEQYF. DNA for the CDR3: TGCGCCAGCAGCCTCCGACTAGCGGGGGGGAACTCCTACGAGCAGTACTTC.

The V and J genes are TRBV30 and TRBJ2-1, with D maybe TRBD2 (5 bases). The CDR3 consists of 14 residues. Trimming stripped 3 bases from V and 1 base from J, with 10 bases between. Germline V gives CDR1 GTSNPN, CDR2 SVGIG (reference sequence). The CDR3 region is CAWRGSASYNEQFF. The CDR3, as DNA: TGTGCCTGGAGGGGTAGCGCTTCCTACAATGAGCAGTTCTTC.

CDR3 nucleotides: TGTGCCAGCAGCCCCGGGGGGAGCGGACGCTCCTACGAGCAGTACTTC. It is translated as CASSPGGSGRSYEQYF. J is TRBJ2-7 and V is TRBV7-2; 7 bases are shared with TRBD2. The germline gives CDR1 SGHTA, CDR2 FQGNSA. This CDR3 is 16 amino acids long. After removal of 5 bases from V and 0 bases from J, the junction contained 10 bases not matched to a gene.

The V call is TRBV5-8, the J call TRBJ2-3; perhaps TRBD1 as D (6 bases). From germline, CDR1 is SGHTS and CDR2 YDEGEE. The CDR3 is 16 amino acids. Trimming left V 1 base short and J 2 bases short, with 14 bases between. The CDR3 is CASSLLGTLFTDTQYF. The DNA of the CDR3 is TGTGCCAGCAGCTTGTTAGGGACACTGTTCACAGATACGCAGTATTTT.

The chain is built from TRBV7-2 and TRBJ2-7; 7 positions match TRBD2. The V gene's germline CDR1 is SGHTA and CDR2 FQGNSA. The ends lost 2 bases at V and 0 bases at J; junction bases unmatched: 7. The CDR3 is made up of 16 amino acids. Here the CDR3 DNA reads TGTGCCAGCAGCTTAATCAGGAGCGGGATCTCCTACGAGCAGTACTTC. Translation: CASSLIRSGISYEQYF. Full variable domain (remainder filled in from reference TRBV7-2 and TRBJ2-7): GAGVSQSPSNKVTEKGKDVELRCDPISGHTALYWYRQSLGQGLEFLIYFQGNSAPDKSGLPSDRFSAERTGGSVSTLTIQRTQQEDSAVYLCASSLIRSGISYEQYFGPGTRLTVT.

V usage is TRBV18 and J usage is TRBJ2-7; 13 bases line up with TRBD2. Germline V gene lookup returns CDR1 KGHSH and CDR2 LQKENI. Trimming cost V 0 bases and J 5 bases; bases outside gene matches: 4. The CDR3 sequence is 16 residues long. The CDR3 here is CASSPPTSGGADEQYF. The CDR3 coding sequence is TGTGCCAGCTCACCACCAACTAGCGGGGGGGCCGACGAGCAGTACTTC.

The genes are TRBV6-5 and TRBJ2-2, with 11 bases fitting TRBD2. Germline trimming cut 0 bases from V and 3 bases from J; bases unmatched to any gene: 0. The CDR3 has 16 residues. Per germline, CDR1 MNHEY and CDR2 SVGAGI. The CDR3: CASSYSLAGDTGELFF. The CDR3 coding sequence is TGTGCCAGCAGTTACTCACTAGCGGGGGACACCGGGGAGCTGTTTTTT.

The chain is built from TRBV19 and TRBJ1-1; D is unclear. Germline V gene data show CDR1 as LNHDA and CDR2 as SQIVND (reference sequence). The CDR3 totals 12 residues. Trimming took off 9 bases at V and 1 base at J, with 9 bases between the two ends. The CDR3 loop is CASSGSNTEAFF. The CDR3 DNA sequence: TGTGCCAGCTCAGGATCGAACACTGAAGCTTTCTTT.

The chain links TRBV6-6 to TRBJ2-5, with D maybe TRBD2 (5 bases). The CDR3 consists of 14 residues. Germline lookup yields CDR1 MNHNY and CDR2 SVGAGI (reference sequence). V was clipped by 2 bases and J by 5 bases, with 12 bases between them. The CDR3 coding sequence is TGTGCCAGCAGTTACACGCACCCGGGGGAGACCCAGTACTTC. Encoded protein: CASSYTHPGETQYF.

The chain links TRBV7-8 to TRBJ1-1; D is possibly TRBD1 (5 bases). Trimming removed 6 bases from V and 0 bases from J, with 14 bases in between. The V gene's germline CDR1 is SGHVS and CDR2 FQNEAQ. The CDR3 has 15 residues. The CDR3 here is CASRGGVGLNTEAFF. The CDR3 DNA sequence: TGTGCCAGCAGGGGAGGGGTCGGACTGAACACTGAAGCTTTCTTT. The variable domain in full, with the rest retrieved from reference TRBV7-8 and TRBJ1-1, is GAGVSQSPRYKVAKRGQDVALRCDPISGHVSLFWYQQALGQGPEFLTYFQNEAQLDKSGLPSDRFFAERPEGSVSTLKIQRTQQEDSAVYLCASRGGVGLNTEAFFGQGTRLTVV.

J is TRBJ1-5 and V is TRBV6-4; D may be TRBD1 (5 bases). CDR1 is MRHNA, CDR2 SNTAGT, per germline. The CDR3 loop spans 18 amino acids. The V and J ends lost 4 bases and 2 bases respectively, with 21 bases between them. CDR3: CASSVIPLMGGGNQPQHF. The DNA of the CDR3 is TGTGCCAGCAGTGTTATCCCTTTGATGGGGGGAGGCAATCAGCCCCAGCATTTT.

The rearrangement links TRBV7-2 to TRBJ2-5; TRBD1 matches at 9 bases. The CDR3 has 14 residues. Losses at the gene ends were 3 bases for V and 2 bases for J; bases not matched to a gene: 1. The germline gives CDR1 SGHTA, CDR2 FQGNSA. CDR3 loop: CASSLGQGQETQYF. In nucleotides, the CDR3 is TGTGCCAGCAGCTTGGGACAGGGACAAGAGACCCAGTACTTC.

This chain links TRBV2 with TRBJ1-2; possible D gene TRBD1, 6 bases. The CDR3 consists of 13 residues. V was shortened by 8 bases and J by 4 bases, with 14 bases between the two germline ends. Germline V gene data show CDR1 as SNHLY and CDR2 as FYNNEI. CDR3 amino acids: CASYGQSSYGYTF. CDR3 DNA: TGTGCCAGCTATGGACAGTCTAGCTATGGCTACACCTTC. The whole variable domain, remainder taken from reference TRBV2 and TRBJ1-2, is EPEVTQTPSHQVTQMGQEVILRCVPISNHLYFYWYRQILGQKVEFLVSFYNNEISEKSEIFDDQFSVERPDGSNFTLKIRSTKLEDSAMYFCASYGQSSYGYTFGSGTRLTVV.

Here the CDR3 reads CASSLGPGHAYEQYF. CDR3 in DNA: TGTGCCAGCAGCTTAGGTCCGGGACATGCCTACGAGCAGTACTTC. This chain links TRBV11-2 with TRBJ2-7; D might be TRBD1 (6 bases). The CDR3 contains 15 residues. V was shortened by 1 base and J by 2 bases, with 12 bases between the two germline ends. Germline V lookup: CDR1 SGHAT, CDR2 FQNNGV.

The chain recombines TRBV7-2 with TRBJ2-3; no firm D call. The CDR3 covers 13 residues. With 5 bases removed from V and 2 bases from J, the gap between germline ends came to 8 bases. The germline CDR1 and CDR2 sequences are SGHTA and FQGNSA. The CDR3 spells CASSTQVTDTQYF. The CDR3 DNA reads as TGTGCCAGCAGCACCCAGGTCACAGATACGCAGTATTTT.

The chain links TRBV5-1 to TRBJ2-1, with unresolved D. Looked up from germline, CDR1 is SGHRS and CDR2 is YFSETQ. CDR3 size: 15 residues. Between the trimmed V and J ends, which lost 0 bases and 1 base, there was a span of 8 bases. CDR3 DNA sequence: TGCGCCAGCAGCTTGGCCCCCGGGTCCTACAATGAGCAGTTCTTC. Protein sequence: CASSLAPGSYNEQFF.

The chain recombines TRBV28 with TRBJ1-2, with unresolved D. The CDR3 consists of 13 residues. The germline V and J ends were trimmed by 2 bases and 1 base, with 5 bases remaining between them. In germline, CDR1 is MDHEN, CDR2 SYDVKM. The CDR3 region has the DNA TGTGCCAGCAGTTTACAGGTTAACTATGGCTACACCTTC. Translation gives CASSLQVNYGYTF.

This chain uses TRBV4-1 with TRBJ2-3; TRBD2 matches at 8 bases. Germline CDR1 and CDR2: MGHRA and YSYEKL. The CDR3 runs to 20 residues. Trimming removed 5 bases from V and 6 bases from J; junction bases left unmatched: 25. The CDR3 loop reads CASSKRAAVGVSGSPDTQYF. The CDR3, as DNA: TGCGCCAGCAGCAAAAGAGCCGCGGTCGGGGTGAGCGGGAGCCCGGATACGCAGTATTTT.

This sequence joins TRBV4-1 and TRBJ2-7; 10 bases fit TRBD2. CDR3 length: 16 amino acids. J lost 2 bases, V lost 4 bases, and 8 bases had no gene match. CDR1 is MGHRA, CDR2 YSYEKL, per germline. In DNA form, the CDR3 reads TGCGCCAGCAGCCCCTCCGGGACTAGCGAAACCTACGAGCAGTACTTC. Protein sequence: CASSPSGTSETYEQYF.

V and J are TRBV10-1 and TRBJ2-3, with a possible D match to TRBD1 (7 bases). The CDR3 is made up of 13 amino acids. The V gene lost 6 bases and the J gene lost 5 bases, with 12 bases spanning the gap. In germline, CDR1 is WNHNN, CDR2 SYGVQD (reference sequence). This CDR3 reads CASRSQGGDTQYF. In DNA form, the CDR3 reads TGCGCCAGCAGGTCGCAGGGGGGAGATACGCAGTATTTT.

The genes are TRBV19 and TRBJ2-7; 9 bases agree with TRBD1. The CDR3 covers 14 residues. Germline V gene sequence: CDR1 LNHDA, CDR2 SQIVND (reference sequence). V shed 5 bases and J 5 bases; nucleotides not matched to a gene: 7. The CDR3 nucleotides are TGTGCCAGTAGTCACCGGGACAGGGCCAACGAGCAGTACTTC. Translated: CASSHRDRANEQYF.

V usage is TRBV11-2 and J usage is TRBJ2-7, with D tentatively TRBD1 (5 bases). Germline CDR1 is SGHAT and CDR2 is FQNNGV. This CDR3 is 13 amino acids long. With 3 bases removed from V and 3 bases from J, the gap between germline ends came to 9 bases. CDR3 loop: CASSFAQGYEQYF. CDR3 coding DNA: TGTGCCAGCAGCTTCGCTCAGGGCTACGAGCAGTACTTC.

V and J are TRBV5-6 and TRBJ2-1; 8 positions agree with TRBD1. CDR1 and CDR2 (germline): SGHDT, YYEEEE. V gave up 2 bases and J gave up 7 bases; unmatched junction bases: 20. There are 19 residues in the CDR3. This CDR3 is CASSLSGGSTGVNDNEQFF. CDR3 DNA: TGTGCCAGCAGCTTATCGGGTGGTTCGACAGGGGTTAATGATAATGAGCAGTTCTTC. Supplemented by reference TRBV5-6 and TRBJ2-1, the full variable domain reads DAGVTQSPTHLIKTRGQQVTLRCSPKSGHDTVSWYQQALGQGPQFIFQYYEEEERQRGNFPDRFSGHQFPNYSSELNVNALLLGDSALYLCASSLSGGSTGVNDNEQFFGPGTRLTVL.